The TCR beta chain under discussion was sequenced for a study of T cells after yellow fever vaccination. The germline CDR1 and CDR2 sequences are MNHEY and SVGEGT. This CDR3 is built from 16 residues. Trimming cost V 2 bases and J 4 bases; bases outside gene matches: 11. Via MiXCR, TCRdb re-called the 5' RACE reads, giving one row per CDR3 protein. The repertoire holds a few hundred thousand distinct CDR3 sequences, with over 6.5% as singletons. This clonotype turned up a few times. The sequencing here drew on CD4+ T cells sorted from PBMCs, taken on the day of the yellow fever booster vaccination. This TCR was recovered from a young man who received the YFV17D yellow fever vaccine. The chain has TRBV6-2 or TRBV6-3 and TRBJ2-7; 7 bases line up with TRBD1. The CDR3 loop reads CASSYAPGQLSYEQYF. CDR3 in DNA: TGTGCCAGCAGTTACGCCCCGGGACAGCTGTCTTACGAGCAGTACTTC.